Following are 8 T cell receptor beta chains from one sample sequenced in a study of T-cell memory formation after mild COVID-19 (dated by TCRdb to the early 2020s). The library was obtained by 5' RACE. Sequencing relied on an Illumina NovaSeq 6000. In TCRdb, the public reads were trimmed at Q25 with fastp and aligned with MiXCR, with productive beta chains retained. Each record represents a unique CDR3 protein, reported with the most common genes and DNA among its rows. The sample table shows some 57,000 distinct CDR3 sequences, and over 9% are seen once. The ten largest make up about 22% of the sample. Input material: PBMCs or a T cell subset sorted from them (not recorded which). The receptors shown here come from a man between 18 and 29 years old who had mild COVID-19 (a few samples of this study predate the infection). The sample titles of this study are shuffled in the database, so cell type and time point are left out; the donor was told from shared clones.

The chain employs TRBV6-5 and TRBJ2-7, with 8 bases fitting TRBD1. Germline assignment: CDR1 MNHEY and CDR2 SVGAGI. The trim removed 6 bases at V and 0 bases at J, leaving 10 bases unmatched. The CDR3 is 16 amino acids. In DNA form, the CDR3 reads TGTGCCAGCAGACCCACGCGGACAGGGAGCTCCTACGAGCAGTACGTC. Its translation is CASRPTRTGSSYEQYV.

This clonotype was recorded at least ten times. This rearrangement joins TRBV5-4 to TRBJ1-2; D ambiguous. The germline V gene has CDR1 SGHNT and CDR2 YYREEE (reference sequence). This CDR3 is 13 amino acids long. With 2 bases removed from V and 3 bases from J, the gap between germline ends came to 8 bases. CDR3 sequence (DNA): TGTGCCAGCAGCTTCGGACCCGACTATGGCTACACCTTC. It yields the protein CASSFGPDYGYTF. The full variable domain, with the rest looked up from reference TRBV5-4 and TRBJ1-2, is ETGVTQSPTHLIKTRGQQVTLRCSSQSGHNTVSWYQQALGQGPQFIFQYYREEENGRGNFPPRFSGLQFPNYSSELNVNALELDDSALYLCASSFGPDYGYTFGSGTRLTVV.

This clonotype has only a few counts. The chain has TRBV3-1 and TRBJ2-3; D is ambiguous. The CDR3 length is 13 residues. V lost 1 base and J 2 bases, leaving 4 bases between the germline ends. Per the germline V gene, CDR1 is LGHDT and CDR2 is YNNKEL (reference sequence). Written as DNA, the CDR3 is TGTGCCAGCAGCCAAGTTACCACAGATACGCAGTATTTT. Translated: CASSQVTTDTQYF.

This clonotype has just a few counts. The chain joins TRBV3-1 to TRBJ1-2; no clear D gene. V was clipped by 4 bases and J by 7 bases, with 22 bases between them. The CDR3 is made up of 16 amino acids. The germline gives CDR1 LGHDT, CDR2 YNNKEL (reference sequence). DNA of the CDR3: TGTGCCAGCAGCCCGGATCCGGTAAACAGTGCGGCTGGCTACACCTTC. Its translation: CASSPDPVNSAAGYTF.

This chain joins TRBV12-3 or TRBV12-4 and TRBJ2-6; D tentatively reads TRBD1 or TRBD2 (6 bases each). Trimming removed 6 bases from V and 0 bases from J, with 12 bases in between. CDR3 size: 16 residues. As DNA, the CDR3 is TGTGCCAGCAGCCCCGGAGGGGGCTCTGGGGCCAACGTCCTGACTTTC. Amino acids: CASSPGGGSGANVLTF.

The sample holds many counts of this clonotype. The rearrangement joins TRBV4-3 to TRBJ2-1; 11 bases map to TRBD2. Germline values: CDR1 LGHNA, CDR2 YSLEER. The length of the CDR3 is 15 residues. The ends lost 2 bases at V and 6 bases at J; junction bases unmatched: 3. In DNA, the CDR3 is TGCGCCAGCAGCCAACCTAGCGGGGGGATCAATGAGCAGTTCTTC. Translation gives CASSQPSGGINEQFF.

At least ten counts were recorded for this clonotype. The CDR3 DNA reads TGCGCCAGCAGCTCGGGACTAGGATTTACAGATACGCAGTATTTT. Translation: CASSSGLGFTDTQYF. The chain links TRBV5-1 to TRBJ2-3; TRBD2 matches 8 bases. Germline CDR1 reads SGHRS; CDR2 reads YFSETQ. The ends lost 3 bases at V and 3 bases at J; junction bases unmatched: 6. This CDR3 has 15 residues.

This clonotype was found a few times. The chain couples TRBV28 to TRBJ1-1; D is undetermined. The CDR3 sequence is 12 residues long. CDR1 and CDR2 from the germline V gene are MDHEN and SYDVKM. Trimming cost V 5 bases and J 11 bases, with 15 bases left between them. CDR3 loop: CASSPATRVAFF. The CDR3 DNA follows: TGTGCCAGCAGTCCCGCAACCCGGGTGGCTTTCTTT. Full variable domain (outside the CDR3, taken from reference TRBV28 and TRBJ1-1): DVKVTQSSRYLVKRTGEKVFLECVQDMDHENMFWYRQDPGLGLRLIYFSYDVKMKEKGDIPEGYSVSREKKERFSLILESASTNQTSMYLCASSPATRVAFFGQGTRLTVV.